This T cell receptor beta chain was sequenced for a study of T cell repertoires in cytomegalovirus infection. Study-wide background: Public TCR beta signatures indicated both CMV infection and matching HLA type. The study, taken as a whole, reports: CMV-specific TCR beta clonotypes restricted by HLA-C were the ones dominating the ex vivo response. Carriers of CMV plus the relevant HLA were identified by cumulative public TCR beta family frequency.

A single record per CDR3 protein comes from TCRdb applying MiXCR to the reads. The sample comprises fewer than 350,000 distinct CDR3 sequences, more than 8% of which are singletons, and 4.3% rests with the top ten. This CDR3 is 15 amino acids long. Germline V lookup: CDR1 SGDLS, CDR2 YYNGEE. The V end lost 2 bases, the J end lost 2 bases, and 12 bases lay between the germline ends. Remarks on this clonotype: Its antigen is still unknown.

This chain joins TRBV9 and TRBJ2-3; D may correspond to TRBD1 or TRBD2 (5 bases each). Sequenced input: PBMCs. The receptor was derived from a human donor in good health (CMV status not recorded). Some clones in this sample may be carry-over from other donors' samples. In DNA, the CDR3 is TGTGCCAGCAGCGTCCGGGACGGACCCACAGATACGCAGTATTTT. This sequence encodes CASSVRDGPTDTQYF.